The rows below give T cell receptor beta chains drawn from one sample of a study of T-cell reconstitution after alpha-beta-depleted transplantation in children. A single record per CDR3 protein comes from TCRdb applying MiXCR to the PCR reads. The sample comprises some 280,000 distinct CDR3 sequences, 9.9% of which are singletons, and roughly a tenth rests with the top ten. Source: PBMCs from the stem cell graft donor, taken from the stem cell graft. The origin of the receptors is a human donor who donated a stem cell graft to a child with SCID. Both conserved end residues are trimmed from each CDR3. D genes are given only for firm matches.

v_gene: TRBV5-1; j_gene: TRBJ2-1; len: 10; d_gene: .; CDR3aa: ASSLNYNEQF
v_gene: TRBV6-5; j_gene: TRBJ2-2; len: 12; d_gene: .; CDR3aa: ASSYNSNTGELF
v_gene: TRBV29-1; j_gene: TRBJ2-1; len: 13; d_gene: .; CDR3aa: SDRNRVPRDNEQF
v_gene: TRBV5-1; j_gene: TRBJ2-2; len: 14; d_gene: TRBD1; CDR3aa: ASSLEGQGVTGELF
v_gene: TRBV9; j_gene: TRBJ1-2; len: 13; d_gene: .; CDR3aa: ASRSTGLANYGYT
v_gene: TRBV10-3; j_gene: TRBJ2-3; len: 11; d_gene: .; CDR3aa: AISEGGGDTQY
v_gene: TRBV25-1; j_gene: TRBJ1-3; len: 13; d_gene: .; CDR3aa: ASSANREGRNTIY
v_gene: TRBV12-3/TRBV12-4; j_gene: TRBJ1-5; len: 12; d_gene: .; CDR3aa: ASSYRGRDQPQH
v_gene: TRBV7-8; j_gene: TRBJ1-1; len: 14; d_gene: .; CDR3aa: ASSTNVWGPNTEAF
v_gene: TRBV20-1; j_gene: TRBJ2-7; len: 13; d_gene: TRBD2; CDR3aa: SACRGGNCGSEQY
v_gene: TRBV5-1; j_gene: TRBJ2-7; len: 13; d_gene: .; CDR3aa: ASRARGGLSYEQY
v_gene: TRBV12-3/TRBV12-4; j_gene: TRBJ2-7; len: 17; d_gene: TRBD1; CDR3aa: ASSLGDHVDRVSSYEQY
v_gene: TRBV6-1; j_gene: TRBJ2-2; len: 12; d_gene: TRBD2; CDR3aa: ASGAGANTGELF
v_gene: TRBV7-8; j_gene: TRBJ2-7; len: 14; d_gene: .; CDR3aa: ASSSVLVQGRHEQY
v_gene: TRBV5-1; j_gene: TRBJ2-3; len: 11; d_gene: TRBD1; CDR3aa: ASSSQTGQTQY
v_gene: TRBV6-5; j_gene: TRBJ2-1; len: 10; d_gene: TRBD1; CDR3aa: ASQGAYNEQF
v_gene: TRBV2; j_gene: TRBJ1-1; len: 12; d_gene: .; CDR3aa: ASRALGVGTEAF
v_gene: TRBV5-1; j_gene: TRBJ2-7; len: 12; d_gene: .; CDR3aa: ASKTMPQTYEQY
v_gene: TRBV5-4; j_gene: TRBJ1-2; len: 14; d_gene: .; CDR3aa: ASSLEQGLRSNGYT
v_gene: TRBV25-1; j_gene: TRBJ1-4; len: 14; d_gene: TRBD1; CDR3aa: ASSGDLTGVGEKLF
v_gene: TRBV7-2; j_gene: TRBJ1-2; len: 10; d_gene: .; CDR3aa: ASSTYGDGYT
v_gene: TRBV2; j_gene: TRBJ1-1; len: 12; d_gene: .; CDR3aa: ASSAGQPNTEAF
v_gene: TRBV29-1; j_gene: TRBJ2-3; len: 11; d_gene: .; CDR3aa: SVVEGSTDTQY
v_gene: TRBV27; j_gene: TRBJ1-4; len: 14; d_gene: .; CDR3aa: ASSLGQPATNEKLF
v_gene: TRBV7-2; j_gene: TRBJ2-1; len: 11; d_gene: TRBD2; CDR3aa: ASSFAGGYEQF
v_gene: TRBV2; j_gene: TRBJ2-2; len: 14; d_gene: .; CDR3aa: ASSEASAEGTGELF
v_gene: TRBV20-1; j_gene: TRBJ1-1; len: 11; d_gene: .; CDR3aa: SARGRGYTEAF
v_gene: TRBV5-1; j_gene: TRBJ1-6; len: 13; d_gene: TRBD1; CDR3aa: ASSSWTGVFSPLH
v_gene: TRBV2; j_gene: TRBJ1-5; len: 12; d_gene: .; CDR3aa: ASSEHGSNQPQH
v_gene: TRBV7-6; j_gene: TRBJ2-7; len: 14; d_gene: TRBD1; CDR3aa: ASSSLRDRRSYEQY
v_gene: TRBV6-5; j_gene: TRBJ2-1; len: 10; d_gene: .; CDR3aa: ASISVVGEQF
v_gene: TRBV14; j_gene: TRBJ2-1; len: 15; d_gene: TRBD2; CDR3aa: ASSHHLLAGEGYEQF
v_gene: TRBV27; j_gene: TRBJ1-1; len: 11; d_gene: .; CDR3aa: ASSLIPRREAF
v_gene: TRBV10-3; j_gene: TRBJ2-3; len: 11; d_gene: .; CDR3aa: AISLQGTDTQY
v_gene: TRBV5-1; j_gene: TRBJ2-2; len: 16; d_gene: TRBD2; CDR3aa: ASSLDNLAGANTGELF
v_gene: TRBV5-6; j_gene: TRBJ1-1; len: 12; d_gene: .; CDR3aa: ASSPTGGTLEAF
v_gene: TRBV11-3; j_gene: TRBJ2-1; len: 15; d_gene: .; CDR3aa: ASSPYGGLRSYNEQF
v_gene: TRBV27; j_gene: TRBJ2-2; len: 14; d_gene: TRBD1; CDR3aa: ASSLLGQANTGELF
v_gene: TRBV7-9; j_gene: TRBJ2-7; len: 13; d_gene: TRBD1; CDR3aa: SSGAGTAPFYEQY
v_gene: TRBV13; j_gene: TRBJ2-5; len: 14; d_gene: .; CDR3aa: ASSFAAGADGETQY
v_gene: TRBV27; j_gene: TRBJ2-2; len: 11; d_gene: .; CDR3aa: ASSLSHTGELF
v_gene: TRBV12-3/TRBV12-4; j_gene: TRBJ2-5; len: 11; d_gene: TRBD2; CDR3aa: AIAGGLKETQY
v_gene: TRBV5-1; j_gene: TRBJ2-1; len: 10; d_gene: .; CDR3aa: ASSQGLLEQF
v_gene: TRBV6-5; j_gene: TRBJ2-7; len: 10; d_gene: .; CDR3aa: ASSEVGYEQY
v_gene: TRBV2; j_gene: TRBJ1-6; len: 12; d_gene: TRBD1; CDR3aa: ASSEARGNSPLH
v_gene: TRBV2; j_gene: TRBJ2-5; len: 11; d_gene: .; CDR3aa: ASWGEPQETQY
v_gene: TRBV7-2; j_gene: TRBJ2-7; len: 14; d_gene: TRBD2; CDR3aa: ASSPFTSGGVHEQY
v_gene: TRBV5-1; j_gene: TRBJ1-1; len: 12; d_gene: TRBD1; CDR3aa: ASSPVTGATEAF